The T cell receptor beta chain described here comes from a study of shared clonotypes between healthy human individuals. V lost 7 bases to trimming and J lost 3 bases; unmatched junction nucleotides: 8. This CDR3 is 16 amino acids long. The germline CDR1 and CDR2 sequences are SNHLY and FYNNEI. Here immunoSEQ multiplex PCR was the method, and the copy in TCRdb shows in-frame clones only, minus some. The table lists 2 million to 2.5 million clones, approximately 96% of them singletons. What was sequenced was naive CD4+ T cells sorted from blood. Described subset: CD45RA+ positively selected. V and J are TRBV2 and TRBJ2-2, with 10 bases that match TRBD1. This receptor was identified in a man aged 18 to 35 in good health. This chain's CDR3 is CASTLEGTGDTGELFF. The CDR3 bases are TGTGCCAGCACCCTAGAGGGGACAGGGGACACCGGGGAGCTGTTTTTT.